The 17 T cell receptor beta chains presented below share a single source sample, sequenced in a study of T cell repertoires in cytomegalovirus infection (dated by TCRdb to the late 2010s). Sequencing took place on an Illumina HiSeq 1500. Clones were called with MiXCR by TCRdb after fastp trimmed the public reads at Q25, and only in-frame beta chains were retained. For every CDR3 protein sequence, its rows merge into one entry that carries the most common genes and DNA. The sample table holds about 7,900 distinct CDR3 sequences, of which around 54% were seen once. In total, the top ten clones hold roughly 77% of the sample. These receptors' targets are unknown. Sample: PBMCs, sequenced either directly or after in vitro stimulation (not recorded which). The receptors were sampled from a human donor in good health (CMV status not recorded). Some clones in this sample may be carry-over from other donors' samples.

The table lists this clonotype with a few counts. V is TRBV12-3 or TRBV12-4 and J is TRBJ1-6; D is undetermined. This CDR3 contains 14 residues. V was cut by 1 base and J by 5 bases, with 6 bases left in between. The CDR3 DNA reads TGTGCCAGCAGTTTAGACCAGAATAATTCACCCCTCCACTTT. This gives the protein CASSLDQNNSPLHF.

This clonotype has just a few counts. The chain has TRBV28 and TRBJ1-3; D is unresolved. The V end lost 6 bases, the J end lost 0 bases, and 12 bases lay between the germline ends. The length of the CDR3 is 15 residues. Germline V CDR1 and CDR2: MDHEN, SYDVKM. Written as DNA, the CDR3 is TGTGCCAGCAGACAAACCCTGAGCTCTGGAAACACCATATATTTT. Encoded protein: CASRQTLSSGNTIYF.

Points on this clonotype: A much larger clone lies a single base off, so this may be a read error. V is TRBV5-3 and J is TRBJ2-5, with TRBD2 as a possible D gene (6 bases). TRBV5-3 is an open reading frame, and its role is uncertain. The CDR3 has 15 amino acids. The CDR3 reads CASSPEGRGQETQCF. In nucleotides, the CDR3 is TGTGCCAGCAGCCCCGAGGGGCGGGGTCAAGAGACCCAGTGCTTC.

This clonotype was seen at least ten times. This chain uses TRBV6-5 with TRBJ1-2; tentatively, D is TRBD1 (6 bases). Germline CDR1 reads MNHEY; CDR2 reads SVGAGI. The CDR3 is made up of 14 amino acids. Trimming cost V 5 bases and J 5 bases, with 15 bases left between them. The CDR3 here is CASSQQGLRYGYTF. The DNA for the CDR3 is TGTGCCAGCAGTCAGCAGGGGTTACGGTATGGCTACACCTTC.

Worth noting for this clonotype: This CDR3 is missing its conserved last phenylalanine or tryptophan, likely due to a read error. This chain links TRBV6-5 with TRBJ1-5; weak D call: TRBD1 (6 bases). The CDR3 sequence is 15 residues long. CDR1 and CDR2 (germline): MNHEY, SVGAGI. Between the trimmed V and J ends, which lost 10 bases and 3 bases, there was a span of 19 bases. The CDR3 coding sequence is TGTGCCACAGTCCTCCGACAGGTGCCCAATCAGCCCCAGCATTTG. Its translation is CATVLRQVPNQPQHL.

The chain joins TRBV7-2 to TRBJ1-2, with D tentatively TRBD1 (6 bases). V shed 1 base and J shed 8 bases, with 29 bases lying between them. Germline V CDR1 and CDR2: SGHTA, FQGNSA. The CDR3 is 19 amino acids. The CDR3 reads CASSLGDVTPTGFGRGYTF. The CDR3 bases are TGTGCCAGCAGCTTAGGGGACGTCACTCCTACAGGGTTTGGTAGGGGCTACACCTTC.

The chain is built from TRBV7-3 and TRBJ2-5; TRBD2 matches 7 bases. The CDR3 sequence is 15 residues long. The germline CDR1 and CDR2 sequences are SGHTA and FQGTGA. J was trimmed by 1 base and V by 2 bases; bases with no gene match: 4. This CDR3 is CASSLAASGQETQYF. The CDR3 DNA follows: TGTGCCAGCAGCTTAGCGGCTAGCGGCCAAGAGACCCAGTACTTC.

The rearrangement uses TRBV12-3 or TRBV12-4 and TRBJ1-1; D is uncertain. V gave up 1 base and J gave up 0 bases, with 9 bases separating them. The CDR3 consists of 15 residues. In DNA, the CDR3 is TGTGCCAGCAGTTTAGAGTCAGGTATGAACACTGAAGCTTTCTTT. Its translation: CASSLESGMNTEAFF.

The chain links TRBV5-1 to TRBJ2-1, with TRBD1 as a possible D gene (5 bases). The CDR3 has 15 residues. The germline V gene encodes CDR1 SGHRS and CDR2 YFSETQ. DNA of the CDR3: TGCTACAGCAGCTTGTTCTCGACAGCGTGCAATGAGCAGTTCTTC. Translating gives CYSSLFSTACNEQFF.

As to this clonotype: A read error is likely, as this CDR3 ends without the conserved phenylalanine or tryptophan. Because the CDR3's place on the DNA is in doubt, the DNA is left out and the CDR3 is given as listed by TCRdb. The chain is built from TRBV14 and TRBJ2-7; the DNA was not compared with TRBD2, the D call given in the table. The CDR3 adds up to 12 amino acids, both ends counted. Germline loops: CDR1 SGHDN, CDR2 FVKESK. The CDR3 region is CASSPRGYEQSC.

This clonotype has more than one count but fewer than ten. V usage is TRBV6-1 and J usage is TRBJ1-2; 9 nucleotides match TRBD1. V was pared by 9 bases and J by 9 bases, with 11 bases of the junction left unmatched. Germline CDR1 MNHNS, CDR2 SASEGT. The CDR3 has 13 amino acids. The CDR3 region is CASLGQGYASYTF. CDR3 nucleotides: TGTGCCAGTTTGGGACAGGGATATGCGAGCTACACCTTC.

The gene calls are TRBV7-2 and TRBJ2-7; perhaps TRBD2 as D (6 bases). The ends were cut back, 4 bases at V and 0 bases at J, with 13 bases in the middle. The CDR3 is 15 amino acids. CDR1 and CDR2 from the germline V gene are SGHTA and FQGNSA. CDR3 DNA: TGTGCCAGCAGCTCCCAGGGAGGTAGCTCCTACGAGCAGTACTTC. The encoded protein is CASSSQGGSSYEQYF.

For this clonotype: At one end the junction does not follow the germline gene, possibly because of a read error. V usage is TRBV12-5 and J usage is TRBJ2-1, with a tentative D call TRBD1 (5 bases). CDR1 is LGHNT and CDR2 is FRNRAP in the germline V gene. The CDR3 sequence is 19 residues long. CDR3 nucleotide sequence: TGTGCGAGTGGTTTGGTATCGTTAATAGGGGCCGTCCCCTACCATGAGCAGTTATTC. Protein: CASGLVSLIGAVPYHEQLF.

This clonotype was recorded only once. The chain employs TRBV6-6 and TRBJ2-7, with TRBD2 matching 10 bases. V lost 5 bases to trimming and J lost 2 bases; unmatched junction nucleotides: 6. CDR1 and CDR2 (germline): MNHNY, SVGAGI (reference sequence). CDR3 length equals 15 residues. CDR3 loop: CASSGWTSGTYEQYF. The CDR3 DNA follows: TGTGCCAGCAGTGGATGGACTAGCGGAACCTACGAGCAGTACTTC.

This clonotype has just a few counts. This chain joins TRBV7-6 and TRBJ1-1; D possibly corresponds to TRBD1 (5 bases). The V end was cut by 1 base, the J end by 0 bases, with 12 bases between. Germline assignment: CDR1 SGHVS and CDR2 FNYEAQ. The CDR3 is 16 residues long. The CDR3 is CASSLGAGTLNTEAFF. Written as DNA, the CDR3 is TGTGCCAGCAGCTTAGGCGCCGGGACCTTGAACACTGAAGCTTTCTTT.

This clonotype appeared a single time. This CDR3 is missing its conserved last phenylalanine or tryptophan, likely due to a read error. The chain is built from TRBV5-1 and TRBJ2-1; TRBD2 might be the D (6 bases). Germline V lookup: CDR1 SGHRS, CDR2 YFSETQ. CDR3 size: 15 residues. CDR3 residues: CASNLCSTAGNEQFV. CDR3 bases: TGCGCCAGCAACTTGTGCTCGACAGCGGGCAATGAGCAGTTCGTC.

Comment on this clonotype: The CDR3 ends on some other residue instead of the conserved phenylalanine or tryptophan, so this is likely a read error. The chain uses TRBV6-5 and TRBJ1-5, with 7 nucleotides matching TRBD1. Germline V CDR1 and CDR2: MNHEY, SVGAGI. This CDR3 is 15 amino acids long. The CDR3 loop reads CSTGRLQGTNQPQHL. For the CDR3, the DNA is TGTTCCACAGGCCGCCTACAGGGGACCAATCAGCCCCAGCATTTG.